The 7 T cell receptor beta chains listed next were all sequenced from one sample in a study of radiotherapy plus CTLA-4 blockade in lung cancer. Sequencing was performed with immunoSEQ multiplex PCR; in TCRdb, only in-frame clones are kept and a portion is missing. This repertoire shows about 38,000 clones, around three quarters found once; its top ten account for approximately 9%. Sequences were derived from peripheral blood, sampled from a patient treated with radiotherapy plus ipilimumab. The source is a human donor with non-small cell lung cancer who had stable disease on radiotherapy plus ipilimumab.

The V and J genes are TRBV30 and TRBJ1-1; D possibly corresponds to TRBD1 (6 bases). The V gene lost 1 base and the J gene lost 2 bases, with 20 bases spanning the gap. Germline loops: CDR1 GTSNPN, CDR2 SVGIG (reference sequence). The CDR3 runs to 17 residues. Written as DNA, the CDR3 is TGTGCCTGGAGTGCCCCGACAGGCCGACAGGTCAACACTGAAGCTTTCTTT. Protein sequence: CAWSAPTGRQVNTEAFF.

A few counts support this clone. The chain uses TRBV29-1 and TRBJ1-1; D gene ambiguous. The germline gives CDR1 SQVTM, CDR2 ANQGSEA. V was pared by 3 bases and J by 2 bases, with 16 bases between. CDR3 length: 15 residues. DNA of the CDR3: TGCAGCGTTGATGAGACACAGATAATTAACACTGAAGCTTTCTTT. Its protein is CSVDETQIINTEAFF.

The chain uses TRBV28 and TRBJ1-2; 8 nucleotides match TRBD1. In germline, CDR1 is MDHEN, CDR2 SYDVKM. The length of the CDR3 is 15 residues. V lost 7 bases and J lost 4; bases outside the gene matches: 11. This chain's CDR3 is CASKISGGESYGYTF. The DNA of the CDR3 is TGTGCCAGCAAAATTTCAGGGGGCGAGTCCTATGGCTACACCTTC.

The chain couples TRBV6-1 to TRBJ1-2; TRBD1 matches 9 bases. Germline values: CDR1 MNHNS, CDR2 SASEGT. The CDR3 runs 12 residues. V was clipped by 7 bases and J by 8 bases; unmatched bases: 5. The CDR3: CASTSDRGGYTF. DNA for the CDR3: TGTGCCAGCACTTCGGACAGGGGAGGCTACACCTTC.

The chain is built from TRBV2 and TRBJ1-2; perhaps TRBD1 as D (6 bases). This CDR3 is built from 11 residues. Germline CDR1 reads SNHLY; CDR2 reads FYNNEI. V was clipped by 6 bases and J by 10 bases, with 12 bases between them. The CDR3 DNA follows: TGTGCCAGCAGATCTAGGGGGTACTACACCTTC. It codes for CASRSRGYYTF.

DNA of the CDR3: TGTGCCAGCCGCCAGACCATCGGGACAGTCAATGAAAAACTGTTTTTT. Translated: CASRQTIGTVNEKLFF. The V call is TRBV27, the J call TRBJ1-4; 7 positions match TRBD1. V dropped 8 bases and J dropped 5; count of bases not matched to a gene: 14. Germline V gives CDR1 MNHEY, CDR2 SMNVEV (reference sequence). The CDR3 length is 16 residues. Drawing the rest from reference TRBV27 and TRBJ1-4, the complete variable domain is EAQVTQNPRYLITVTGKKLTVTCSQNMNHEYMSWYRQDPGLGLRQIYYSMNVEVTDKGDVPEGYKVSRKEKRNFPLILESPSPNQTSLYFCASRQTIGTVNEKLFFGSGTQLSVL.

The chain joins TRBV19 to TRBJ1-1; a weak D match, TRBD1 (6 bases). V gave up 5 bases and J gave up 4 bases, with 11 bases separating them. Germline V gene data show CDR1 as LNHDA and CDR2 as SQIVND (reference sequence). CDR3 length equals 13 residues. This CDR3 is CASSARQVTEAFF. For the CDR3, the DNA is TGTGCCAGTAGTGCTAGACAGGTCACTGAAGCTTTCTTT.